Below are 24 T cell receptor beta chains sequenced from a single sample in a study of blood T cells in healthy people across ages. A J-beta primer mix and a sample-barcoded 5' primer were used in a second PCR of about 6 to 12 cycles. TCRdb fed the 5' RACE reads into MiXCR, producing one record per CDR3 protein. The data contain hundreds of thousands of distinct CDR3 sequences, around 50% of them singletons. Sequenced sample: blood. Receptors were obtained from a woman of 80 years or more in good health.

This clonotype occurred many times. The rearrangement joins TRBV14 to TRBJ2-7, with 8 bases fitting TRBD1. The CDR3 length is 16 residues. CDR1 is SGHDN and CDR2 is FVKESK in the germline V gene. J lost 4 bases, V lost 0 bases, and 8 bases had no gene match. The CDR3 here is CASSQDFLDRVYEQYF. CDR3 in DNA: TGTGCCAGCAGCCAAGATTTCTTGGACAGGGTTTACGAGCAGTACTTC.

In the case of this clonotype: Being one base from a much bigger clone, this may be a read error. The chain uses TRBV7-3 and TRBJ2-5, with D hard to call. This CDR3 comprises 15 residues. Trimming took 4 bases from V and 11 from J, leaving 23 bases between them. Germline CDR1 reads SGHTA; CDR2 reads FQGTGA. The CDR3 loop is CASSSFRVGYNEQYF. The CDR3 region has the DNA TGTGCCAGCAGCTCCTTCCGAGTTGGGTACAATGAGCAGTACTTC.

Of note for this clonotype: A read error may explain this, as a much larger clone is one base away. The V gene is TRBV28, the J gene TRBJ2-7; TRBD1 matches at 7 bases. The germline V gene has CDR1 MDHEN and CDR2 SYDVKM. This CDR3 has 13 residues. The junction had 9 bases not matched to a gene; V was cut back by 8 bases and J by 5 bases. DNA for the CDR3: TGTGCCAGCCGCAAACTAGACAGGGACGAGCAGTACTTC. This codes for CASRKLDRDEQYF. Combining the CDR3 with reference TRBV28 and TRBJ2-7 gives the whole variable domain DVKVTQSSRYLVKRTGEKVFLECVQDMDHENMFWYRQDPGLGLRLIYFSYDVKMKEKGDIPEGYSVSREKKERFSLILESASTNQTSMYLCASRKLDRDEQYFGPGTRLTVT.

CDR3 amino acids: CASSQETRTSWGGVVDIQYF. The CDR3 nucleotides are TGTGCCAGCAGCCAAGAAACGAGAACTAGTTGGGGGGGGGTCGTGGACATTCAGTACTTC. V usage is TRBV3-1 and J usage is TRBJ2-4; 7 bases match TRBD2. Germline assignment: CDR1 LGHDT and CDR2 YNNKEL (reference sequence). The CDR3 consists of 20 residues. Trimming cost V 0 bases and J 8 bases; bases outside gene matches: 22.

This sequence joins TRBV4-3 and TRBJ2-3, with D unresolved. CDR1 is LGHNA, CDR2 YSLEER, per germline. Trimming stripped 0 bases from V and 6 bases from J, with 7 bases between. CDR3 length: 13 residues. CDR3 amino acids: CASSQEYWDTQYF. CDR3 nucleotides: TGCGCCAGCAGCCAAGAGTACTGGGATACGCAGTATTTT.

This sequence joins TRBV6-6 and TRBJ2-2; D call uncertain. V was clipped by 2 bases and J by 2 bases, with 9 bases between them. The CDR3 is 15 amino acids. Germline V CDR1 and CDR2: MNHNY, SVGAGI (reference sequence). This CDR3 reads CASSYVALNTGELFF. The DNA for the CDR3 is TGTGCCAGCAGTTACGTGGCACTTAACACCGGGGAGCTGTTTTTT.

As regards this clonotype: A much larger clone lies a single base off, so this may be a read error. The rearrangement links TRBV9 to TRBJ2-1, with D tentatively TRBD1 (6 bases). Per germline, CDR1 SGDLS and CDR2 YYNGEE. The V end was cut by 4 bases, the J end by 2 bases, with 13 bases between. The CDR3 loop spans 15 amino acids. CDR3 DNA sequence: TGTGCCAGCAGCTCAGGGGTTGGGCCCTACAATGAGCAGTTCTTC. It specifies CASSSGVGPYNEQFF.

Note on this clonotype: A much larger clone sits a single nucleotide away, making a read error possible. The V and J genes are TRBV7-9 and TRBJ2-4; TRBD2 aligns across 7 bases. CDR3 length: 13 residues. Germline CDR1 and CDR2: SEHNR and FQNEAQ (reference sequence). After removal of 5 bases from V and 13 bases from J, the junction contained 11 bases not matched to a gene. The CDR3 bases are TGTGCCAGCAGCGGACTAGACGACAATGAGCAGTACTTC. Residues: CASSGLDDNEQYF.

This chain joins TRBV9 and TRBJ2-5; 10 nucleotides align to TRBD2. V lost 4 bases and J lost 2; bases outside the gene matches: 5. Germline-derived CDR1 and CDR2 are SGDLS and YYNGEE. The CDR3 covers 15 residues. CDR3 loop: CASSYTSGTQETQYF. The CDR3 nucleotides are TGTGCCAGCAGCTACACTAGCGGGACTCAAGAGACCCAGTACTTC.

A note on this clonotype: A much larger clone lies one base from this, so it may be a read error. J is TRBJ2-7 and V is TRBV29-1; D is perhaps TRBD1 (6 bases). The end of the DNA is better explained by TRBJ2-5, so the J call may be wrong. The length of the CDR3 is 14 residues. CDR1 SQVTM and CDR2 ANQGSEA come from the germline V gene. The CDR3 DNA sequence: TGCAGCGTTGCAGGGGCCATCAAGCGGGAGACCCAGTACTTC. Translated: CSVAGAIKRETQYF.

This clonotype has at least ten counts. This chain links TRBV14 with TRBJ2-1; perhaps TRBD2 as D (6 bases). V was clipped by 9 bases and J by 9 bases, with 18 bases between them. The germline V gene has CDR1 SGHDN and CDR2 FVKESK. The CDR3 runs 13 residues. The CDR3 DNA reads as TGTGCCAGTTCTACCAAAGGAGGGACTGAGCAGTTCTTC. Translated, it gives CASSTKGGTEQFF.

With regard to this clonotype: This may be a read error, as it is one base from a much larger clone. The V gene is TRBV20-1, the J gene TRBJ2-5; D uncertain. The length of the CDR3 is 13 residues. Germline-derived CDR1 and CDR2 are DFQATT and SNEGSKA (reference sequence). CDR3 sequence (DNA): TGCAGTGCTAGAGATCCCTTCGGAGAGGCCCAGTACTTC. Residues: CSARDPFGEAQYF.

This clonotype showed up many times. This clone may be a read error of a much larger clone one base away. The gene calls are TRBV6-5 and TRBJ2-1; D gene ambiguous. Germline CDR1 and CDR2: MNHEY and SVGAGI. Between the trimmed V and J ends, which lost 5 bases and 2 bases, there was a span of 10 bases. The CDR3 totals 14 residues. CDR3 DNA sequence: TGTGCCAGCAGTGACGCGGATCCCTACAATGAGCAGTTCTTC. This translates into CASSDADPYNEQFF.

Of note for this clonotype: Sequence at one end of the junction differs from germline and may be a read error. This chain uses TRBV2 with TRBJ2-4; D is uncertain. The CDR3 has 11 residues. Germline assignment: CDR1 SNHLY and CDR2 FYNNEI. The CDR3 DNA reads TGTGCCGGCAGCGACGAGTACATTCAGTACTTC. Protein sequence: CAGSDEYIQYF.

The CDR3 DNA reads as TGCAGCGTTGTAAATCCGGGACGGGTCTACAATGAGCAGTTCTTC. Protein: CSVVNPGRVYNEQFF. The chain uses TRBV29-1 and TRBJ2-1; D is possibly TRBD1 or TRBD2 (5 bases each). The CDR3 runs 15 residues. Germline lookup yields CDR1 SQVTM and CDR2 ANQGSEA. The ends were cut back, 4 bases at V and 3 bases at J, with 16 bases in the middle.

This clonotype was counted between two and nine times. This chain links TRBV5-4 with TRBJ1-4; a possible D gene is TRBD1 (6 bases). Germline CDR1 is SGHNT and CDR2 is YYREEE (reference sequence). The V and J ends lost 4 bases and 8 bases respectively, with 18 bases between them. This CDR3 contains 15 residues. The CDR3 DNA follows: TGTGCCAGCAGCCAGTCAGGGGCCGGAGGGGAAAAACTGTTTTTT. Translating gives CASSQSGAGGEKLFF.

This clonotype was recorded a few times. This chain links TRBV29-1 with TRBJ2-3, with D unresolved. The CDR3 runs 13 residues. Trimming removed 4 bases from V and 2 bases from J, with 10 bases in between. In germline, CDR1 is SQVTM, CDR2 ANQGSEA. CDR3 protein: CSVVRTATDTQYF. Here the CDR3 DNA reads TGCAGCGTTGTAAGGACGGCCACAGATACGCAGTATTTT.

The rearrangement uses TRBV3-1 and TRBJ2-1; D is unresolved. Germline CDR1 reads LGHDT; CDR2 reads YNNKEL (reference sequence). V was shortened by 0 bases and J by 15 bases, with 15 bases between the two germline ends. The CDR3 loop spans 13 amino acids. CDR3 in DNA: TGTGCCAGCAGCCAAGATCCGGCGTCTCGGAGGTTCTTC. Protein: CASSQDPASRRFF.

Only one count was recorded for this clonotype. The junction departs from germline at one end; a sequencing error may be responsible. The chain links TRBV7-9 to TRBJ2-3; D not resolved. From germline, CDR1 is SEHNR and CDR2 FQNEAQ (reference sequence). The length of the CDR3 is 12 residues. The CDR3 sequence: CAGSPSTDTQYF. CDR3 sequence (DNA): TGTGCCGGCAGTCCTAGCACAGATACGCAGTATTTT.

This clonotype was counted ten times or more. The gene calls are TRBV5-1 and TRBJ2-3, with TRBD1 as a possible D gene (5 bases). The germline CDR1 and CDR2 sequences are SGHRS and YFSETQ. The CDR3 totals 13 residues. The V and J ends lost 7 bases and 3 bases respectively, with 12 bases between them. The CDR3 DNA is TGCGCCAGCGAGGCAGGGTGGACAGATACGCAGTATTTT. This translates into CASEAGWTDTQYF.

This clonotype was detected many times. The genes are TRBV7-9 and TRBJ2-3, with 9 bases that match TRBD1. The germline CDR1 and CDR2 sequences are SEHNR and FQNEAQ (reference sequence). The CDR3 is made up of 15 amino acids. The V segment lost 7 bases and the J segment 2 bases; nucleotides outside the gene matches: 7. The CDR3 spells CASTFWDRVTDTQYF. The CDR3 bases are TGTGCCAGCACCTTTTGGGACAGGGTCACAGATACGCAGTATTTT.

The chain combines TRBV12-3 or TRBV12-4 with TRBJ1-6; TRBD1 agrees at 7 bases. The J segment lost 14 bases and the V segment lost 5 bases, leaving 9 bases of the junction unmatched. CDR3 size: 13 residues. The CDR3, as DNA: TGTGCCAGCAGTCCTCAACAGGGGCAAGCCCTCCACTTT. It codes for CASSPQQGQALHF.

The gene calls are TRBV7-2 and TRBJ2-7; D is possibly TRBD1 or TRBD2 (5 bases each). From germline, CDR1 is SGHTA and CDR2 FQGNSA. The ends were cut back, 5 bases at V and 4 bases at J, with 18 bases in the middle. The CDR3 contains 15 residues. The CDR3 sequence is CASSPLAGTHYEQYF. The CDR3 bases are TGTGCCAGCAGCCCCCTGGCAGGGACCCATTACGAGCAGTACTTC.

The CDR3 DNA follows: TGTGCCGGCAGCAAAGTCACAGGGAGGGAAGAGACCCAGTACTTC. Translation: CAGSKVTGREETQYF. The chain recombines TRBV21-1 with TRBJ2-5; TRBD2 is the table's D call, not checked against the DNA. TRBV21-1 is described as a pseudogene. The CDR3 is made up of 15 amino acids.